One and the same sample provided the 25 T cell receptor beta chains below, sequenced in a study of cytomegalovirus exposure and HLA in healthy donors. PCR involved 60 Vbeta and 13 Jbeta primers. The data were produced by immunoSEQ multiplex PCR, yet TCRdb's version contains in-frame clones alone and is incomplete. The sample shows about 93,000 clones, 80% of them seen only once. Sequencing input: PBMCs. Receptors were obtained from a man aged 30 to 45 in good health and CMV-seronegative.

This sequence joins TRBV27 and TRBJ2-5, with TRBD2 matching 9 bases. Germline lookup yields CDR1 MNHEY and CDR2 SMNVEV (reference sequence). This CDR3 is 15 amino acids long. The ends lost 4 bases at V and 5 bases at J; junction bases unmatched: 8. This chain's CDR3 is CASSWGGGAPETQYF. CDR3 in DNA: TGTGCCAGCAGTTGGGGCGGGGGGGCCCCTGAGACCCAGTACTTC.

CDR3 in amino acids: CASSPSGINYEQYF. In DNA form, the CDR3 reads TGTGCCAGCAGTCCAAGCGGGATCAACTACGAGCAGTACTTC. The chain has TRBV27 and TRBJ2-7, with 7 bases that match TRBD2. CDR1 MNHEY and CDR2 SMNVEV come from the germline V gene (reference sequence). The CDR3 spans 14 residues. The junction had 7 bases not matched to a gene; V was cut back by 5 bases and J by 3 bases.

The chain employs TRBV7-8 and TRBJ1-1; D remains ambiguous. CDR1 and CDR2 (germline): SGHVS, FQNEAQ. Trimming cost V 8 bases and J 0 bases, with 7 bases left between them. The CDR3 sequence is 12 residues long. The CDR3 is CASGGLNTEAFF. The CDR3 DNA follows: TGTGCCAGCGGAGGTCTGAACACTGAAGCTTTCTTT.

The CDR3 nucleotides are TGTGCCAGCTCGACAGGGGGCGAGCAGTACTTC. It is translated as CASSTGGEQYF. V and J are TRBV28 and TRBJ2-7; 9 bases line up with TRBD1. Per germline, CDR1 MDHEN and CDR2 SYDVKM. The CDR3 contains 11 residues. V trimming: 8 bases; J trimming: 6 bases; junction bases outside the gene matches: 2.

This chain joins TRBV5-1 and TRBJ2-2; 8 bases map to TRBD1. Germline CDR1 reads SGHRS; CDR2 reads YFSETQ. The junction had 6 bases not matched to a gene; V was cut back by 0 bases and J by 5 bases. CDR3 length: 16 amino acids. The CDR3 DNA reads as TGCGCCAGCAGCTTGGTGGCAGGGGGCCCTACCGGGGAGCTGTTTTTT. It is translated as CASSLVAGGPTGELFF.

This chain uses TRBV10-1 with TRBJ1-1; TRBD1 aligns across 7 bases. V lost 6 bases and J lost 4; bases outside the gene matches: 5. The CDR3 has 13 residues. CDR1 is WNHNN, CDR2 SYGVQD, per germline (reference sequence). CDR3 DNA sequence: TGCGCCAGCAGCCCGACAGGGTCCACTGAAGCTTTCTTT. Its protein product is CASSPTGSTEAFF.

The J gene is TRBJ2-7, the V gene TRBV12-5; no reliable D call. The CDR3 consists of 12 residues. The V gene lost 7 bases and the J gene lost 4 bases, with 11 bases spanning the gap. Per the germline V gene, CDR1 is LGHNT and CDR2 is FRNRAP. CDR3: CASAGFGYEQYF. The CDR3 nucleotides read TGTGCTAGTGCCGGGTTCGGGTACGAGCAGTACTTC.

V is TRBV11-2 and J is TRBJ2-5, with 7 bases that match TRBD2. Trimming cost V 5 bases and J 3 bases; bases outside gene matches: 6. CDR3 length: 14 amino acids. Germline assignment: CDR1 SGHAT and CDR2 FQNNGV. The CDR3: CASSPLAAEETQYF. The CDR3 nucleotides are TGTGCCAGCAGCCCGCTAGCGGCCGAAGAGACCCAGTACTTC.

The chain has TRBV7-9 and TRBJ2-7; 10 nucleotides agree with TRBD1. The germline V gene encodes CDR1 SEHNR and CDR2 FQNEAQ (reference sequence). The CDR3 has 15 residues. J was trimmed by 5 bases and V by 4 bases; bases with no gene match: 8. The CDR3 is CASSSLGTGDDEQYF. The CDR3 nucleotides are TGTGCCAGCAGCTCCCTTGGGACAGGGGACGACGAGCAGTACTTC.

The chain recombines TRBV4-2 with TRBJ2-2; 8 nucleotides agree with TRBD2. Germline CDR1 reads LGHNA; CDR2 reads YNFKEQ. J lost 6 bases, V lost 0 bases, and 6 bases had no gene match. This CDR3 has 16 amino acids. The CDR3 loop is CASSQDLRGAPGELFF. Written as DNA, the CDR3 is TGTGCCAGCAGCCAAGATTTGCGGGGGGCCCCCGGGGAGCTGTTTTTT.

The CDR3 DNA sequence: TGTGCCGCGCGGGGGCGGGGGCGGAGGTCCTACGAGCAGTACTTC. It specifies CAARGRGRRSYEQYF. The V and J genes are TRBV10-3 and TRBJ2-7, with D perhaps TRBD2 (7 bases). This CDR3 is built from 15 residues. The V end lost 11 bases, the J end lost 1 base, and 21 bases lay between the germline ends. In germline, CDR1 is ENHRY, CDR2 SYGVKD.

The rearrangement links TRBV2 to TRBJ1-4, with D possibly matching TRBD1 (6 bases). The V end was cut by 6 bases, the J end by 7 bases, with 18 bases between. Germline values: CDR1 SNHLY, CDR2 FYNNEI. This CDR3 region has 15 residues. CDR3 in amino acids: CASSRGAGVAEKLFF. The DNA for the CDR3 is TGTGCCAGCAGCCGAGGGGCAGGGGTGGCTGAAAAACTGTTTTTT.

This clone was recorded many times. The rearrangement links TRBV7-2 to TRBJ1-4; TRBD1 matches at 7 bases. The CDR3 is 13 amino acids. V lost 5 bases, J lost 16 bases, and 13 bases stayed unmatched. CDR1 SGHTA and CDR2 FQGNSA come from the germline V gene. Written as DNA, the CDR3 is TGTGCCAGCAGCCCGAGGGGCCGGGACAGAAGGTTTTTT. The encoded protein is CASSPRGRDRRFF.

The chain uses TRBV25-1 and TRBJ1-5; D unclear. CDR3 length: 13 residues. CDR1 and CDR2 from the germline V gene are MGHDK and SYGVNS. With 7 bases removed from V and 7 bases from J, the gap between germline ends came to 14 bases. The CDR3 spells CASTAGSGQPQHF. The CDR3 coding sequence is TGTGCCAGCACGGCGGGATCCGGCCAGCCCCAGCATTTT.

The V call is TRBV7-9, the J call TRBJ1-3; D not certain. The CDR3 runs 16 residues. Looked up from germline, CDR1 is SEHNR and CDR2 is FQNEAQ (reference sequence). The germline V and J ends were trimmed by 6 bases and 2 bases, with 17 bases remaining between them. The CDR3 sequence: CASSYYGRQPGNTIYF. In DNA, the CDR3 is TGTGCCAGCAGTTACTACGGTCGGCAGCCTGGAAACACCATATATTTT.

The chain joins TRBV2 to TRBJ2-5; D is undetermined. The CDR3 extends over 13 amino acids. Germline V gene data show CDR1 as SNHLY and CDR2 as FYNNEI. Trimming took 10 bases from V and 0 from J, leaving 12 bases between them. The CDR3 reads CATVQVYQETQYF. Written as DNA, the CDR3 is TGTGCCACAGTCCAGGTGTACCAAGAGACCCAGTACTTC.

The chain links TRBV10-3 to TRBJ1-2, with D possibly TRBD1 on 5 matching bases. Germline assignment: CDR1 ENHRY and CDR2 SYGVKD. Trimming took off 2 bases at V and 3 bases at J, with 7 bases between the two ends. The CDR3 is 13 amino acids. CDR3 DNA: TGTGCCATCAGTGAGGGGGCAGACTATGGCTACACCTTC. This gives the protein CAISEGADYGYTF.

The chain uses TRBV30 and TRBJ1-4; TRBD1 might be the D (6 bases). The CDR3 covers 13 residues. Germline V gives CDR1 GTSNPN, CDR2 SVGIG (reference sequence). The V end lost 4 bases, the J end lost 4 bases, and 10 bases lay between the germline ends. Written as DNA, the CDR3 is TGTGCCTGGACAGGACAGAGTAATGAAAAACTGTTTTTT. This translates into CAWTGQSNEKLFF.

V and J are TRBV11-2 and TRBJ1-5, with 7 nucleotides matching TRBD1. The length of the CDR3 is 15 residues. Germline trimming cut 0 bases from V and 7 bases from J; bases unmatched to any gene: 6. Germline loops: CDR1 SGHAT, CDR2 FQNNGV. CDR3 protein: CASSLEGTVGQPQHF. DNA of the CDR3: TGTGCCAGCAGCTTAGAAGGGACAGTGGGGCAGCCCCAGCATTTT. Full variable domain (missing parts from reference TRBV11-2 and TRBJ1-5): EAGVAQSPRYKIIEKRQSVAFWCNPISGHATLYWYQQILGQGPKLLIQFQNNGVVDDSQLPKDRFSAERLKGVDSTLKIQPAKLEDSAVYLCASSLEGTVGQPQHFGDGTRLSIL.

This clone was counted once. The rearrangement links TRBV7-2 to TRBJ1-1; tentative D call: TRBD1 (5 bases). Trimming removed 5 bases at V and 1 base at J, with 8 bases between. This CDR3 is 13 amino acids long. The germline V gene has CDR1 SGHTA and CDR2 FQGNSA. The CDR3 bases are TGTGCCAGCAGCGTCGACAGGAACACTGAAGCTTTCTTT. This gives the protein CASSVDRNTEAFF.

With regard to this clone: Other DNA sequences in the same sample also yield this CDR3. This chain connects TRBV27 to TRBJ2-2; tentatively, D is TRBD2 (5 bases). Deletions cut 3 bases from V and 4 bases from J, with 12 bases between. CDR1 and CDR2 from the germline V gene are MNHEY and SMNVEV (reference sequence). The CDR3 has 15 amino acids. The CDR3 protein is CASSLRGLGTGELFF. The CDR3 nucleotides read TGTGCCAGCAGTTTGCGAGGGCTTGGCACCGGGGAGCTGTTTTTT.

V and J are TRBV5-1 and TRBJ2-7; D is uncertain. The CDR3 has 14 residues. V lost 3 bases and J lost 0, with 10 bases in between. The V gene's germline CDR1 is SGHRS and CDR2 YFSETQ. The CDR3 DNA follows: TGCGCCAGCAGCTCAGACAAAAGCTCCTACGAGCAGTACTTC. Translated: CASSSDKSSYEQYF.

The chain employs TRBV7-9 and TRBJ1-1, with 10 bases that match TRBD1. CDR3 size: 15 residues. The V gene's germline CDR1 is SEHNR and CDR2 FQNEAQ (reference sequence). The junction had 4 bases not matched to a gene; V was cut back by 5 bases and J by 1 base. The DNA of the CDR3 is TGTGCCAGCAGCCCAAGACAGGGGGCGAACACTGAAGCTTTCTTT. Protein product: CASSPRQGANTEAFF.

The chain is built from TRBV15 and TRBJ2-2; 8 nucleotides match TRBD1. J was trimmed by 0 bases and V by 8 bases; bases with no gene match: 2. CDR1 and CDR2 from the germline V gene are LNHNV and YYDKDF (reference sequence). This CDR3 has 14 amino acids. The CDR3 DNA follows: TGTGCCACCCACAGGGGGTCGAACACCGGGGAGCTGTTTTTT. It encodes CATHRGSNTGELFF.

V and J are TRBV2 and TRBJ1-1, with TRBD1 matching 7 bases. V shed 7 bases, J shed 2 bases, and the junction held 16 bases outside the gene matches. The CDR3 is made up of 17 amino acids. CDR1 SNHLY and CDR2 FYNNEI come from the germline V gene. The CDR3: CASTFATGAVGNTEAFF. CDR3 DNA: TGTGCCAGCACCTTCGCCACAGGGGCGGTTGGAAACACTGAAGCTTTCTTT.